The 7 T cell receptor beta chains reported below all come from one sample, sequenced in a study of CD8 T cells in ankylosing spondylitis. TCRdb ran MiXCR on the 5' RACE reads and lists one entry per CDR3 protein. The sample has about 260,000 distinct CDR3 sequences; around 18% are singletons. Specimen: blood, either unsorted or a sorted T cell fraction (not recorded which). The receptors originated from a male donor with ankylosing spondylitis or in good health (not recorded which).

This clonotype was found a few times. The rearrangement uses TRBV20-1 and TRBJ2-3; no definite D call. Germline loops: CDR1 DFQATT, CDR2 SNEGSKA (reference sequence). Trimming left V 4 bases short and J 0 bases short, with 14 bases between. The CDR3 consists of 15 residues. CDR3 coding DNA: TGCAGTGCTACCCGGACCATGAGTAGCACAGATACGCAGTATTTT. Protein product: CSATRTMSSTDTQYF.

The table lists this clonotype with a few counts. The rearrangement joins TRBV20-1 to TRBJ1-2; no definite D call. V was clipped by 6 bases and J by 0 bases, with 11 bases between them. The CDR3 extends over 13 amino acids. Germline CDR1 is DFQATT and CDR2 is SNEGSKA (reference sequence). The CDR3 protein is CSARTGTNYGYTF. The CDR3 DNA sequence: TGCAGTGCCAGGACGGGGACTAACTATGGCTACACCTTC.

This chain joins TRBV30 and TRBJ2-3; 10 bases match TRBD2. Germline loops: CDR1 GTSNPN, CDR2 SVGIG (reference sequence). After removal of 4 bases from V and 3 bases from J, the junction contained 1 base not matched to a gene. This CDR3 spans 13 amino acids. The CDR3 DNA is TGTGCCTGGACTAGCGGGAGTACAGATACGCAGTATTTT. Protein product: CAWTSGSTDTQYF.

This clonotype was found a few times. V is TRBV27 and J is TRBJ1-6; D remains unclear. This CDR3 has 14 residues. Trimming stripped 1 base from V and 5 bases from J, with 6 bases between. Germline assignment: CDR1 MNHEY and CDR2 SMNVEV (reference sequence). CDR3 coding DNA: TGTGCCAGCAGTTTATTTCGCGATAATTCACCCCTCCACTTT. Translating it yields CASSLFRDNSPLHF.

This clonotype appeared a few times. This chain uses TRBV12-3 or TRBV12-4 with TRBJ2-3, with D hard to call. This CDR3 spans 15 amino acids. Trimming removed 3 bases from V and 4 bases from J, with 14 bases in between. CDR3 sequence: CASSLDPGRPDTQYF. The CDR3 DNA follows: TGTGCCAGCAGTTTGGATCCCGGGCGGCCAGATACGCAGTATTTT.

The chain combines TRBV29-1 with TRBJ2-1; possibly TRBD2 for D (6 bases). This CDR3 has 14 amino acids. The germline V gene encodes CDR1 SQVTM and CDR2 ANQGSEA. Trimming stripped 4 bases from V and 2 bases from J, with 12 bases between. Here the CDR3 reads CSVGRLVPYNEQFF. The CDR3 coding sequence is TGCAGCGTTGGGCGACTAGTCCCCTACAATGAGCAGTTCTTC.

J is TRBJ2-2 and V is TRBV5-1; tentative D call: TRBD2 (6 bases). The length of the CDR3 is 15 residues. Germline CDR1 and CDR2: SGHRS and YFSETQ. V lost 5 bases and J 4 bases, leaving 15 bases between the germline ends. DNA for the CDR3: TGCGCCAGCAGACGCGTAGCGGCAGTCACCGGGGAGCTGTTTTTT. Its translation: CASRRVAAVTGELFF.